The rows below give T cell receptor beta chains drawn from one sample of a study of identical twins. TCRdb reprocessed the 5' RACE reads via MiXCR and lists one record per CDR3 protein. Of 700,000 or so distinct CDR3 sequences in the sample, roughly 20% were seen once. These data also featured in a second study, about T cells expressing NK-cell markers.

The sequenced sample consisted of PBMCs. These receptors all come from a young woman in good health. Each CDR3 is given with its conserved first and last residue. A D gene is named only where the DNA matches it firmly. Clone size, where shown, is once, few, many, or a class for clones that have expanded.

>NA|TRBV10-3|TRBJ2-7|NA
TGTGCCATCAGTCTCAGCTCCTACGAGCAGTACTTC
CAISLSSYEQYF
>NA|TRBV6-1|TRBJ1-3|NA
TGTGCCAGCAGCACGGGACGGAATTCGAGAAACACCATATATTTT
CASSTGRNSRNTIYF
>NA|TRBV12-3/TRBV12-4|TRBJ2-7|many
TGTGCCAGCAGTTTCAGATACGAGCAGTACTTC
CASSFRYEQYF
>TRBD1|TRBV9|TRBJ2-7|few
TGTGCCAGCAGCGTAGCTCCGGGACAGGGCCACGAGCAGTACTTC
CASSVAPGQGHEQYF
>TRBD2|TRBV6-2/TRBV6-3|TRBJ2-1|many
TGTGCCAGCAGTGGACTAGCGGCTTACAATGAGCAGTTCTTC
CASSGLAAYNEQFF
>NA|TRBV28|TRBJ2-1|NA
TGTGCCAGCAACCGAGCATACAATGAGCAGTTCTTC
CASNRAYNEQFF
>TRBD1|TRBV20-1|TRBJ1-2|many
TGCAGTGCTAGAGAGGCCGGGACAGGGGGAGGCTACACCTTC
CSAREAGTGGGYTF
>NA|TRBV29-1|TRBJ2-1|few
TGCAGCGTTGACGGGAGCTCCTACAATGAGCAGTTCTTC
CSVDGSSYNEQFF
>NA|TRBV11-2|TRBJ1-2|NA
TGTGCCAGCAGCTTAGTCGAGGGTGGGGGCTACACCTTC
CASSLVEGGGYTF
>NA|TRBV6-5|TRBJ2-5|few
TGTGCCAGCAGTTACTCGCAGGACCAAGAGACCCAGTACTTC
CASSYSQDQETQYF
>NA|TRBV29-1|TRBJ2-5|NA
TGCAGCGCCGGAGGACGGATGGAGACCCAGTACTTC
CSAGGRMETQYF
>NA|TRBV15|TRBJ2-1|NA
TGTGCCACCAGCAGAGATCTAAAGGGGGGTCAGCCGTTCTTC
CATSRDLKGGQPFF
>NA|TRBV6-5|TRBJ2-1|NA
TGTGCCAGCAGTTACCAGCGGATTTCCTACAATGAGCAGTTCTTC
CASSYQRISYNEQFF
>TRBD2|TRBV10-3|TRBJ2-3|NA
TGTGCCACCCGGAGAATAGCGGGAGGTAGCACAGATACGCAGTATTTT
CATRRIAGGSTDTQYF
>NA|TRBV7-8|TRBJ2-5|few
TGTGCCAGCAGCTTAGCGAAGGGGCTCAAGTACTTC
CASSLAKGLKYF
>TRBD1|TRBV12-3/TRBV12-4|TRBJ1-2|many
TGTGCCAGCACCGACAGGGGGAACGGCTACACCTTC
CASTDRGNGYTF
>NA|TRBV6-1|TRBJ1-1|many
TGTGCCAGCATAGACAGCGTGAACACTGAAGCTTTCTTT
CASIDSVNTEAFF
>NA|TRBV12-3/TRBV12-4|TRBJ1-6|NA
TGTGCCAGCACGCCAGGGAGGTGGTCACCCCTCCACTTT
CASTPGRWSPLHF
>NA|TRBV5-6|TRBJ2-1|few
TGTGCCAGCAGCTTCCCCACTAGTCCCCTCAATGAGCAGTTCTTC
CASSFPTSPLNEQFF
>TRBD2|TRBV5-5|TRBJ2-1|NA
TGTGCCAGCAGCTCTCCGGGACTAGCGGGAGGAAAGGGTGAGCAGTTCTTC
CASSSPGLAGGKGEQFF
>TRBD2|TRBV20-1|TRBJ2-3|NA
TGCAGTGCTAAGTACGGACTAGGAGCAGATACGCAGTATTTT
CSAKYGLGADTQYF
>TRBD1|TRBV18|TRBJ2-2|NA
TGTGCCAGCTCACCTTGGACAGGGGACACCGGGGAGCTGTTTTTT
CASSPWTGDTGELFF
>NA|TRBV7-9|TRBJ1-1|few
TGTGCCAGCAGTGGGGGGTACACTGAAGCTTTCTTT
CASSGGYTEAFF
>NA|TRBV27|TRBJ2-2|NA
TGTGCCAGCAGTGGAGCCGGCGGCCGTGGCACCGGGGAGCTGTTTTTT
CASSGAGGRGTGELFF
>NA|TRBV7-6|TRBJ1-2|many
TGTGCCAGCAGCTTAGCGCCAGAGCATGGCTACACCTTC
CASSLAPEHGYTF
>TRBD1|TRBV6-1|TRBJ2-7|many
TGTGCCAGCACGACAGGGCGTGAAAGGTCCTACGAGCAGTACTTC
CASTTGRERSYEQYF
>NA|TRBV20-1|TRBJ1-2|many
TGCAGTGCTAGGGGTCTTCTCGGGGGCTCTGGCTACACCTTC
CSARGLLGGSGYTF
>NA|TRBV5-5|TRBJ2-5|few
TGTGCCAGCAGCTTACGGACAGCGAACGAAGAGACCCAGTACTTC
CASSLRTANEETQYF
>TRBD1|TRBV7-3|TRBJ2-5|many
TGTGCCAGCAGCCAAGGGACAGGACGTCAAGAGACCCAGTACTTC
CASSQGTGRQETQYF
>TRBD2|TRBV10-3|TRBJ2-7|NA
TGTGCCATCAGTCAGGTCGAGGGAGGGAGGCCTAGCGGGTTGTACGAGCAGTACTTC
CAISQVEGGRPSGLYEQYF
>NA|TRBV12-3/TRBV12-4|TRBJ1-2|few
TGTGCCAGCGGGACGACAGTCTTTGGGGCCTTTGGTGGCTACACCTTC
CASGTTVFGAFGGYTF
>NA|TRBV12-3/TRBV12-4|TRBJ2-7|few
TGTGCCAGCAGTTCCGGCAGGGTGGGCTCCTACGAGCAGTACTTC
CASSSGRVGSYEQYF
>NA|TRBV12-3/TRBV12-4|TRBJ2-3|few
TGTGCCAGCACCCCCGCGGGTGGGAGCACAGATACGCAGTATTTT
CASTPAGGSTDTQYF
>TRBD2|TRBV9|TRBJ2-7|NA
TGTGCCAGCAGCGTTGGCGTAGCGGGGTACGAGCAGTACTTC
CASSVGVAGYEQYF
>NA|TRBV29-1|TRBJ2-1|few
TGCAGCGTTGCGGGTGTGAGCCAGCAGTTCTTC
CSVAGVSQQFF
>NA|TRBV19|TRBJ1-5|NA
TGTGCCAGTACGAGTTCGGGCAATCAGCCCCAGCATTTT
CASTSSGNQPQHF
>NA|TRBV2|TRBJ2-7|NA
TGTGCCAGCGAAGGTCCTGACGCCGCCTACGAGCAGTACTTC
CASEGPDAAYEQYF
>TRBD2|TRBV5-1|TRBJ2-1|many
TGCGCCAGCAGCTTGGGGACTAGCGGGAGCTCGTATGAGCAGTTCTTC
CASSLGTSGSSYEQFF
>NA|TRBV7-2|TRBJ2-1|NA
TGTGCCAGCCTCTCCGAAGGGGTAGGGAATGAGCAGTTCTTC
CASLSEGVGNEQFF
>NA|TRBV20-1|TRBJ2-1|few
TGCAGTGCGGATCGAGCGGAGGTCTCCTACAATGAGCAGTTCTTC
CSADRAEVSYNEQFF
>NA|TRBV20-1|TRBJ2-5|NA
TGCAGTGCTAGAGGGATGCAAGAGACCCAGTACTTC
CSARGMQETQYF
>NA|TRBV29-1|TRBJ2-3|NA
TGCAGCGTTCTTGGCAGGGCCCAAGAGTATTTT
CSVLGRAQEYF
>TRBD2|TRBV12-3/TRBV12-4|TRBJ2-3|many
TGTGCCAGCAGTTCGACTAGCGGGAGTACGAATACGCAGTATTTT
CASSSTSGSTNTQYF
>TRBD1|TRBV27|TRBJ2-1|NA
TGTGCCAGCACAATAATCGGGACAGGAGACAATGAGCAGTTCTTC
CASTIIGTGDNEQFF
>NA|TRBV12-3/TRBV12-4|TRBJ1-2|NA
TGTGCCAGCAGTTTAGCGCCGAAACTATATGGCTACACCTTC
CASSLAPKLYGYTF